This T cell receptor (beta chain) is from a study of blood T cells in healthy people across ages. The CDR3 spans 14 residues. V lost 0 bases and J lost 4; bases outside the gene matches: 3. The V gene's germline CDR1 is SGDLS and CDR2 YYNGEE. The study, taken as a whole, reports: A roughly linear age-dependent decrease characterized TCR beta diversity per million T cells.

PCR was performed a second time for about 7 to 11 cycles using a sample-barcoded 5' primer and a J-beta primer mix. TCRdb redid the calling of the 5' RACE reads with MiXCR, one entry per CDR3 protein. The sample has 750,000 to 950,000 distinct CDR3 sequences, roughly 53% seen once. This clonotype has only a few counts. The antigen remains unidentified. J is TRBJ2-5 and V is TRBV9; 7 bases fit TRBD2. This sequence originates from an elderly man in good health. What was sequenced was blood. The chain's CDR3 is CASSVASGGETQYF. DNA of the CDR3: TGTGCCAGCAGCGTAGCATCGGGGGGAGAGACCCAGTACTTC.